The clone carrying this TCR beta chain was counted only a few times. This sample is drawn from a study of cytomegalovirus exposure and HLA in healthy donors. Study-wide background: The Caucasian-associated ancestry cluster contained 81% of the roughly 390 genotyped donors.

With 60 Vbeta and 13 Jbeta primers, the PCR was carried out. This table comes from immunoSEQ multiplex PCR, and its TCRdb copy is limited to in-frame clones, with some not included. The repertoire holds approximately 140,000 clones, with approximately 83% as singletons. From germline, CDR1 is SGHTA and CDR2 FQGTGA. The CDR3 is 16 amino acids. With V trimmed by 5 bases and J by 2 bases, 8 bases remained unmatched. The rearrangement joins TRBV7-3 to TRBJ2-1, with 8 positions matching TRBD2. Sample: PBMCs. This sequence originates from a male donor in good health and CMV-seronegative. The chain's CDR3 is CASSLLADLTYNEQFF. In DNA form, the CDR3 reads TGTGCCAGCAGCCTACTAGCGGATTTAACCTACAATGAGCAGTTCTTC.